The following is a TCR beta chain sequence with its context. Under the authors' procedure: Researchers report that nucleated cell counts were estimated from reference gene primer amplification. TCRdb's copy holds only in-frame clones and misses some; the assay was immunoSEQ multiplex PCR. The V and J calls and clone size come from that table; D and trimming were worked out from the DNA. Among roughly 63,000 clones listed, about 74% were seen once. The data were taken from a study of blood T cell repertoires in COVID-19. Study-level information: Samples representing acute and convalescent COVID-19 were sourced from the United States, Italy and Spain. PBMCs, B-cell-depleted T cells, or T cells were the source of the cDNA or gDNA that made up the material.

CDR3 length: 15 amino acids. The germline V gene has CDR1 SGHRS and CDR2 YFSETQ. Trimming at V came to 0 bases and at J to 2 bases, leaving 4 bases not matched to a gene. The sequenced sample was peripheral blood. This chain joins TRBV5-1 and TRBJ2-5, with TRBD1 matching 7 bases. This TCR came from a woman aged 80 or older with acute or convalescent COVID-19. The CDR3 reads CASSLEGQSQETQYF. CDR3 coding DNA: TGCGCCAGCAGCTTGGAGGGACAGAGTCAAGAGACCCAGTACTTC.